Listed below are T cell receptor beta chains from one sample, sequenced in a study of shared clonotypes between healthy human individuals. Some clones are missing from TCRdb's copy, which holds only in-frame ones; the method was immunoSEQ multiplex PCR. The sample has over 2 million clones; 85% to 95% are singletons. Sequencing used naive CD4+ T cells sorted from blood. These receptors originate from a man in his late teens or twenties in good health. Each CDR3 is given with its conserved first and last residue. A D gene is named only where the DNA matches it firmly. Expanded clones get a size class; other rows say once, few or many, or leave the size out.

V gene,J gene,D gene,clone size,CDR3 protein,CDR3 DNA
TRBV6-5,TRBJ1-6,TRBD1,NA,CASSSPGQTYNSPLHF,TGTGCCAGCAGTTCCCCGGGACAGACATATAATTCACCCCTCCACTTT
TRBV11-2,TRBJ1-6,NA,NA,CASSRGFPPLHF,TGTGCCAGCAGCCGAGGTTTTCCACCCCTCCACTTT
TRBV7-2,TRBJ2-7,TRBD1,NA,CASSLAGRGWGEQYF,TGTGCCAGCAGCTTAGCGGGCAGGGGGTGGGGCGAGCAGTACTTC
TRBV5-4,TRBJ1-1,NA,once,CASSPVGVRDTEAFF,TGTGCCAGCAGCCCGGTGGGGGTTAGGGACACTGAAGCTTTCTTT
TRBV9,TRBJ1-1,NA,NA,CASSHTGREAFF,TGTGCCAGCAGCCACACAGGGAGGGAAGCTTTCTTT
TRBV2,TRBJ1-5,NA,NA,CASSDSRYSNQPQHF,TGTGCCAGCAGTGATTCCAGATATAGCAATCAGCCCCAGCATTTT
TRBV7-9,TRBJ1-5,TRBD1,NA,CASSSTGSNQPQHF,TGTGCCAGCAGCTCGACAGGGAGCAATCAGCCCCAGCATTTT
TRBV6-6,TRBJ2-3,NA,NA,CASRPRGGISTDTQYF,TGTGCCAGCAGACCAAGGGGGGGAATCAGCACAGATACGCAGTATTTT
TRBV7-9,TRBJ2-1,NA,NA,CASSLSSVAYEQFF,TGTGCCAGCAGCTTATCTTCGGTAGCCTATGAGCAGTTCTTC
TRBV7-2,TRBJ1-4,NA,NA,CASSLAGSGKKLFF,TGTGCCAGCAGCCTGGCCGGCAGCGGGAAAAAACTGTTTTTT
TRBV10-3,TRBJ1-2,TRBD1,NA,CAISEGLQGAHGYTF,TGTGCCATCAGTGAGGGCCTACAGGGGGCGCATGGCTACACCTTC
TRBV30,TRBJ2-7,NA,NA,CAWAPKGPSSYEQYF,TGTGCCTGGGCCCCTAAGGGCCCAAGCTCCTACGAGCAGTACTTC
TRBV2,TRBJ2-5,NA,once,CASQGKVTQYF,TGTGCCAGCCAGGGGAAGGTGACCCAGTACTTC
TRBV27,TRBJ1-1,TRBD1,NA,CASSYRQGALTEAFF,TGTGCCAGCAGTTACCGACAGGGGGCGCTGACTGAAGCTTTCTTT
TRBV5-1,TRBJ2-2,NA,NA,CASSLLFWDLANTGELFF,TGCGCCAGCAGCTTGTTGTTTTGGGACTTAGCAAACACCGGGGAGCTGTTTTTT
TRBV7-9,TRBJ1-2,NA,NA,CASSLALPSYGYTF,TGTGCCAGCAGCTTAGCGTTACCGTCCTATGGCTACACCTTC
TRBV5-1,TRBJ2-5,TRBD2,NA,CASREAAGLAGLQETQYF,TGCGCCAGCAGAGAAGCAGCGGGACTAGCGGGCCTCCAAGAGACCCAGTACTTC
TRBV30,TRBJ2-7,NA,NA,CAWSPGQPYEQYF,TGTGCCTGGAGCCCGGGACAACCTTACGAGCAGTACTTC
TRBV23-1,TRBJ1-5,NA,NA,CASSRGAAQPQHF,TGCGCCAGCAGTCGCGGGGCGGCTCAGCCCCAGCATTTT
TRBV30,TRBJ1-5,NA,NA,CAWRADSNQPQHF,TGTGCCTGGAGAGCCGATAGCAATCAGCCCCAGCATTTT
TRBV10-3,TRBJ2-1,TRBD1,NA,CAISLTGGSSYNEQFF,TGTGCCATCAGCCTGACAGGGGGAAGCTCCTACAATGAGCAGTTCTTC
TRBV18,TRBJ2-6,NA,NA,CASSPSRGDSGANVLTF,TGTGCCAGCTCACCAAGTCGCGGGGACTCTGGGGCCAACGTCCTGACTTTC
TRBV9,TRBJ2-2,NA,NA,CASSRDQGTGELFF,TGTGCCAGCAGCAGAGATCAGGGGACCGGGGAGCTGTTTTTT
TRBV5-8,TRBJ1-1,NA,NA,CASSLHRDTEAFF,TGTGCCAGCAGCTTGCACAGGGATACTGAAGCTTTCTTT
TRBV15,TRBJ1-5,NA,NA,CATSRGGGPQHF,TGTGCCACCAGCAGAGGTGGGGGGCCCCAGCATTTT
TRBV7-9,TRBJ2-2,TRBD2,NA,CASSSPDGGGDTGELFF,TGTGCCAGCAGCTCCCCGGATGGTGGGGGGGACACCGGGGAGCTGTTTTTT
TRBV4-1,TRBJ1-1,NA,NA,CASSQGDRGNAEAFF,TGCGCCAGCAGCCAGGGAGATCGGGGTAATGCTGAAGCTTTCTTT
TRBV19,TRBJ2-3,TRBD2,NA,CASSIPTSGGLDTQYF,TGTGCCAGTAGTATCCCGACTAGCGGGGGATTAGATACGCAGTATTTT
TRBV5-1,TRBJ2-5,NA,NA,CASSTQSAQETQYF,TGCGCCAGCAGCACACAGTCGGCCCAAGAGACCCAGTACTTC
TRBV29-1,TRBJ1-1,NA,NA,CSDTQASGPEAFF,TGCAGCGACACACAGGCGTCTGGTCCTGAAGCTTTCTTT
TRBV7-2,TRBJ1-5,NA,few,CASSLANQPQHF,TGTGCCAGCAGCTTAGCGAATCAGCCCCAGCATTTT
TRBV7-3,TRBJ2-3,TRBD2,NA,CASSWRGPGTSGADTQYF,TGTGCCAGCAGCTGGCGGGGCCCAGGGACTAGCGGGGCAGATACGCAGTATTTT
TRBV7-6,TRBJ1-1,NA,NA,CASSRVGGQHTEAFF,TGTGCCAGCAGCCGGGTTGGGGGCCAGCACACTGAAGCTTTCTTT
TRBV30,TRBJ1-2,NA,NA,CAWSVSRIVQRGYTF,TGTGCCTGGAGTGTAAGTCGGATCGTCCAGCGTGGCTACACCTTC
TRBV6-6,TRBJ2-5,NA,NA,CASSPPQETQYF,TGTGCCAGCAGCCCCCCACAAGAGACCCAGTACTTC
TRBV27,TRBJ1-6,NA,NA,CASKRTGPEISPLHF,TGTGCCAGCAAGAGGACGGGACCCGAAATTTCACCCCTCCACTTT
TRBV2,TRBJ1-1,NA,NA,CASRGARGGTEAFF,TGTGCCAGCAGGGGGGCTCGGGGCGGCACTGAAGCTTTCTTT
TRBV5-1,TRBJ2-7,NA,NA,CASSLLTGAYEQYF,TGCGCCAGCAGCCTACTGACAGGAGCCTACGAGCAGTACTTC
TRBV7-2,TRBJ2-5,TRBD2,NA,CASSRIAGGYQETQYF,TGTGCCAGCAGCCGTATAGCGGGAGGGTACCAAGAGACCCAGTACTTC
TRBV7-9,TRBJ1-6,TRBD1,NA,CASSWDRGNSPLHF,TGTGCCAGCAGCTGGGACAGGGGGAATTCACCCCTCCACTTT
TRBV5-1,TRBJ2-3,TRBD2,NA,CASSSGLAGVTDTQYF,TGCGCCAGCAGCTCCGGACTAGCGGGGGTAACAGATACGCAGTATTTT
TRBV27,TRBJ2-2,TRBD1,NA,CASSLDRVVPGELFF,TGTGCCAGCAGTTTAGACAGGGTGGTACCCGGGGAGCTGTTTTTT
TRBV10-1,TRBJ2-5,TRBD1,NA,CASSEIRQGMETQYF,TGCGCCAGCAGTGAGATCCGACAGGGAATGGAGACCCAGTACTTC
TRBV2,TRBJ1-6,TRBD1,few,CASSEALQGSNSPLHF,TGTGCCAGCAGTGAAGCCCTACAGGGGAGTAATTCACCCCTCCACTTT
TRBV30,TRBJ1-5,NA,NA,CASSGHGGEPQHF,TGTGCCTCCTCGGGACATGGCGGGGAGCCCCAGCATTTT
TRBV5-1,TRBJ1-4,TRBD1,NA,CASSLNPRTGGEKLFF,TGCGCCAGCAGCTTAAATCCCCGGACAGGGGGTGAAAAACTGTTTTTT
TRBV30,TRBJ2-7,NA,NA,CAWTAGRGRGEQYF,TGTGCCTGGACCGCAGGGAGGGGGCGAGGCGAGCAGTACTTC
TRBV2,TRBJ1-2,TRBD1,NA,CASSTLGQGAGGYTF,TGTGCCAGCAGTACCCTGGGACAGGGGGCAGGCGGCTACACCTTC
TRBV6-5,TRBJ1-5,NA,NA,CASWATGQPQHF,TGTGCCAGCTGGGCCACCGGACAGCCCCAGCATTTT
TRBV7-3,TRBJ1-6,TRBD1,few,CASSSDRGDNSPLHF,TGTGCCAGCAGCTCAGACAGGGGGGATAATTCACCCCTCCACTTT
TRBV25-1,TRBJ2-5,NA,NA,CASSGLREETQYF,TGTGCCAGCAGTGGGCTGAGGGAAGAGACCCAGTACTTC
TRBV4-3,TRBJ1-1,NA,NA,CASSQVNGLEAFF,TGCGCCAGCAGCCAAGTTAACGGTCTTGAAGCTTTCTTT